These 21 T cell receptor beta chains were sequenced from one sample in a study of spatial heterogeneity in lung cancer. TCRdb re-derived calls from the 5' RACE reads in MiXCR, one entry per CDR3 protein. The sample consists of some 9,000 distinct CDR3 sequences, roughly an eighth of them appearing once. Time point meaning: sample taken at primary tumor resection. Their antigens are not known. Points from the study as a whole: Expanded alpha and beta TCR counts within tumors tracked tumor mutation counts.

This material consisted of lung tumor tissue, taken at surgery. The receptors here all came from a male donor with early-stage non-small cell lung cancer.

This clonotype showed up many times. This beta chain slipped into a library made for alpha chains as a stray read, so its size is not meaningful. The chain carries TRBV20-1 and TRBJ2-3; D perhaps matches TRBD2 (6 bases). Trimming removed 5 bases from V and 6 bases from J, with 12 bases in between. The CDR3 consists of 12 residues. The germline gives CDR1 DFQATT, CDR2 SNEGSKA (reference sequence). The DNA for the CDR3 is TGCAGTGCTGAGAGGGAGGCCGATACGCAGTATTTT. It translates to CSAEREADTQYF.

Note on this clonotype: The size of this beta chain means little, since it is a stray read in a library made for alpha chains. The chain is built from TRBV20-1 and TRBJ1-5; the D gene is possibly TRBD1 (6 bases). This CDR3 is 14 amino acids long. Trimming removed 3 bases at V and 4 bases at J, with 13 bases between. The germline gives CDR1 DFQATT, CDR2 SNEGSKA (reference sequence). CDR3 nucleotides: TGCAGTGCTAGCACAGGGCTAGGGAATCAGCCCCAGCATTTT. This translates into CSASTGLGNQPQHF.

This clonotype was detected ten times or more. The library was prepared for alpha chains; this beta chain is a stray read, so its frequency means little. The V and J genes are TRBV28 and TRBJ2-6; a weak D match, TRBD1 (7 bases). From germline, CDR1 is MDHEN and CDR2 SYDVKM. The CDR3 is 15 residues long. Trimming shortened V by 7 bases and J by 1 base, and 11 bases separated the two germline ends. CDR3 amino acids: CASKTGTSGANVLTF. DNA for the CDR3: TGTGCCAGCAAGACAGGGACTTCTGGGGCCAACGTCCTGACTTTC.

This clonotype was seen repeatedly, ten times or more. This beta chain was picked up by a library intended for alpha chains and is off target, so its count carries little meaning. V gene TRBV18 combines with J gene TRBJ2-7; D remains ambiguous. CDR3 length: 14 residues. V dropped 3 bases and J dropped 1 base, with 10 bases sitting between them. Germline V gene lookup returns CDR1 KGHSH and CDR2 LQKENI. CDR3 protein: CASSPGELSYEQYF. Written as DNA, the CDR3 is TGTGCCAGCTCACCCGGTGAACTATCCTACGAGCAGTACTTC. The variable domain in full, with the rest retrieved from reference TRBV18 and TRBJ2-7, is NAGVMQNPRHLVRRRGQEARLRCSPMKGHSHVYWYRQLPEEGLKFMVYLQKENIIDESGMPKERFSAEFPKEGPSILRIQQVVRGDSAAYFCASSPGELSYEQYFGPGTRLTVT.

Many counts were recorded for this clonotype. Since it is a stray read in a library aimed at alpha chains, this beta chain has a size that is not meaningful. CDR3 sequence: CASSLDGSYYEQYF. The CDR3 DNA follows: TGCGCCAGCAGCTTGGACGGAAGTTACTACGAGCAGTACTTC. This rearrangement joins TRBV5-1 to TRBJ2-7; D not certain. V was cut by 0 bases and J by 3 bases, with 10 bases left in between. The CDR3 extends over 14 amino acids. From germline, CDR1 is SGHRS and CDR2 YFSETQ.

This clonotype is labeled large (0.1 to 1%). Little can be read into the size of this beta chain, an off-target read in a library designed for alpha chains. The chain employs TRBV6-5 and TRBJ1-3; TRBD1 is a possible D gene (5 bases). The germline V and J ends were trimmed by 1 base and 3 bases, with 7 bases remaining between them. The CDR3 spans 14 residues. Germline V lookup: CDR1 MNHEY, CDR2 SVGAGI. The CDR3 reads CASSYWGNGNTIYF. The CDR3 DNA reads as TGTGCCAGCAGTTACTGGGGGAATGGAAACACCATATATTTT.

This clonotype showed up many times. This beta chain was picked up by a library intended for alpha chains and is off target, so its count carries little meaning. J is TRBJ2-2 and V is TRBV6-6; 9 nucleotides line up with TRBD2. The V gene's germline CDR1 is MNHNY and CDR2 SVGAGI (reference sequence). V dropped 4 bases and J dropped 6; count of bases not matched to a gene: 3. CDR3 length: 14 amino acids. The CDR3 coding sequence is TGTGCCAGCAGTTTTCGACTAGCGGCCGGGGAGCTGTTTTTT. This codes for CASSFRLAAGELFF.

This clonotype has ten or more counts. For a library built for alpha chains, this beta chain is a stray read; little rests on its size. The CDR3 here is CSARDLSSGRALGADTQYF. Here the CDR3 DNA reads TGCAGTGCTAGAGATTTATCCAGCGGGAGGGCCCTCGGCGCAGATACGCAGTATTTT. The gene calls are TRBV20-1 and TRBJ2-3, with 10 positions matching TRBD2. The CDR3 runs to 19 residues. CDR1 and CDR2 from the germline V gene are DFQATT and SNEGSKA (reference sequence). With V trimmed by 0 bases and J by 4 bases, 16 bases remained unmatched.

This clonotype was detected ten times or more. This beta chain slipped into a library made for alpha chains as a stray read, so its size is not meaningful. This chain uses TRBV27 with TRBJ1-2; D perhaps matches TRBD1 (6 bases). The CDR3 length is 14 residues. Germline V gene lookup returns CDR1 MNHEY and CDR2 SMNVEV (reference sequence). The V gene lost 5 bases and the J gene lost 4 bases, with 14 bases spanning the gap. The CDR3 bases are TGTGCCAGCAGTCAATCCCGGGGGCTCTATGGCTACACCTTC. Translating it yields CASSQSRGLYGYTF.

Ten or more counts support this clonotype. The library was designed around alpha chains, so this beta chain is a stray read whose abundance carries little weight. The CDR3 protein is CASSYWANTEAFF. CDR3 sequence (DNA): TGTGCCAGCAGTTACTGGGCGAACACTGAAGCTTTCTTT. The V gene is TRBV6-6, the J gene TRBJ1-1; D call uncertain. This CDR3 comprises 13 residues. With 1 base removed from V and 1 base from J, the gap between germline ends came to 4 bases. Germline CDR1 is MNHNY and CDR2 is SVGAGI (reference sequence).

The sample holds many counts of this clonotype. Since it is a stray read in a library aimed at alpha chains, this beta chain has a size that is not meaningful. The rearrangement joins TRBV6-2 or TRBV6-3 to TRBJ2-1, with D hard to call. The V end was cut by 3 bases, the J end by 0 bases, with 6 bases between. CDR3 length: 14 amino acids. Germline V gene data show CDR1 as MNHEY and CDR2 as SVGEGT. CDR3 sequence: CASSYFRSYNEQFF. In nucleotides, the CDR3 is TGTGCCAGCAGTTATTTTCGCTCCTACAATGAGCAGTTCTTC.

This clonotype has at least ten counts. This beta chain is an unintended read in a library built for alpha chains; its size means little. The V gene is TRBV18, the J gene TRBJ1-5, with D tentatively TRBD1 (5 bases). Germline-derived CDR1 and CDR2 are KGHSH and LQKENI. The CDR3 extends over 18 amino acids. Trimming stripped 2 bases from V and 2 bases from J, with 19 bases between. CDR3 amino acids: CASSPAGHAGRGNQPQHF. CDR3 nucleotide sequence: TGTGCCAGCTCACCAGCGGGCCACGCGGGGCGGGGCAATCAGCCCCAGCATTTT.

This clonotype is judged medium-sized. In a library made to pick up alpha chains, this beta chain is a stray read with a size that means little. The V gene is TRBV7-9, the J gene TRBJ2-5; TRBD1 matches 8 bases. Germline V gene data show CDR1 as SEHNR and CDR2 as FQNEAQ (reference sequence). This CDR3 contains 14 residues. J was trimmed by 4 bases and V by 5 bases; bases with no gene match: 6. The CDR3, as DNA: TGTGCCAGCAGCCTCGACAGGGGAGGAGAGACCCAGTACTTC. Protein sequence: CASSLDRGGETQYF.

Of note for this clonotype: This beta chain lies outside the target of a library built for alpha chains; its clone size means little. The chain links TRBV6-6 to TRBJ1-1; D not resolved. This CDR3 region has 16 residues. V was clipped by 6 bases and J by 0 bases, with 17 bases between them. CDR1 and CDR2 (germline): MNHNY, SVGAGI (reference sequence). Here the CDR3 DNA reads TGTGCCAGCAGCTCCGAGGGCCCCCACATGAACACTGAAGCTTTCTTT. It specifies CASSSEGPHMNTEAFF.

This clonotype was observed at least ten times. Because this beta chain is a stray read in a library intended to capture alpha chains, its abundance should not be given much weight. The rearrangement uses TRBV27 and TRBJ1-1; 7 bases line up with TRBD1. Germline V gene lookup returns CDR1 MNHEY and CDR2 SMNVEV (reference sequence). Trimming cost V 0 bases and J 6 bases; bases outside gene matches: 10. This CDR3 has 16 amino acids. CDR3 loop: CASSLSKGAGTAEAFF. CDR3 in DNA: TGTGCCAGCAGTTTATCGAAGGGGGCCGGGACAGCTGAAGCTTTCTTT.

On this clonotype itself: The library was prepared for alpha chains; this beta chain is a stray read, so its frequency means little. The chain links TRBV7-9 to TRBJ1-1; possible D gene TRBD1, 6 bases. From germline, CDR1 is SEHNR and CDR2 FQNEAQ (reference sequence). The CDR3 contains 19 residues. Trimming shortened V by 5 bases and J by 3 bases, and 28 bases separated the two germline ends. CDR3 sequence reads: CASSPPRSRGQGVYTEAFF. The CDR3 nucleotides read TGTGCCAGCAGCCCTCCACGTTCCCGGGGGCAAGGGGTGTACACTGAAGCTTTCTTT.

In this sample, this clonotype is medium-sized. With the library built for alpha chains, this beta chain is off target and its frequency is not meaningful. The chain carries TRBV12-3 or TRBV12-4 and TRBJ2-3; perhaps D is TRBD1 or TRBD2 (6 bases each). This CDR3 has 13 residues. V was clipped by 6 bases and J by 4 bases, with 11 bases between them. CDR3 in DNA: TGTGCCAGCAGGCCCGGGGGCTCAGATACGCAGTATTTT. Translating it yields CASRPGGSDTQYF.

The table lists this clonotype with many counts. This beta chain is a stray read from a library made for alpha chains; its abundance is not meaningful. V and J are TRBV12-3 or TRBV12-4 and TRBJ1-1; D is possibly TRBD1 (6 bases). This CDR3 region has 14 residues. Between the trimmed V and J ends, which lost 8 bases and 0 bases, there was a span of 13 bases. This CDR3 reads CASDTGQMNTEAFF. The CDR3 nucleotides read TGTGCCAGCGACACCGGACAGATGAACACTGAAGCTTTCTTT.

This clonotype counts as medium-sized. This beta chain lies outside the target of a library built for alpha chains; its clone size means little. The CDR3 DNA is TGTGCCAGCAGGTTACAGGGGGCCAACGTCCTGACTTTC. This encodes CASRLQGANVLTF. The rearrangement uses TRBV12-3 or TRBV12-4 and TRBJ2-6; D gene ambiguous. The CDR3 totals 13 residues. Trimming removed 6 bases at V and 4 bases at J, with 7 bases between.

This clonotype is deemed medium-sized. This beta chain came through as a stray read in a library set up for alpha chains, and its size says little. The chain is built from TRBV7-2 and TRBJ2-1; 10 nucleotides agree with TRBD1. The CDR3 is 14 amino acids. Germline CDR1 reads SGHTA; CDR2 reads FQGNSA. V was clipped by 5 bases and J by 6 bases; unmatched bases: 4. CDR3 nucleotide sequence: TGTGCCAGCAGCATCGGACAGGGGGGCAATGAGCAGTTCTTC. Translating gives CASSIGQGGNEQFF.

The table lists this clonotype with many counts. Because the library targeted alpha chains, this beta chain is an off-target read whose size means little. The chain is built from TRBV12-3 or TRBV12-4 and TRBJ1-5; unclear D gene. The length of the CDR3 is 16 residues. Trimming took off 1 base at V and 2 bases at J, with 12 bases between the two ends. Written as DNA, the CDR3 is TGTGCCAGCAGTTTAGTTCCGTGGCGGGGCAATCAGCCCCAGCATTTT. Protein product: CASSLVPWRGNQPQHF.